A selection of T cell receptor beta chains follows, all from one sample in a study of shared clonotypes between healthy human individuals. Sequencing was performed with immunoSEQ multiplex PCR; in TCRdb, only in-frame clones are kept and a portion is missing. The sample comprises about 2.1 million clones, 93% of which are singletons, and over 1.5% rests with the top ten. Sequences were obtained from naive CD8+ T cells from PBMCs. The source of these receptors is a man younger than 35 in good health. Some clones in this sample may be carry-over from other donors' samples. Both conserved end residues are part of each CDR3. Each record gives: D gene, clone size, J gene, CDR3 length, V gene, CDR3 DNA, CDR3 protein. The D gene is left open where the match is weak. Some rows mark clone size as missing; the rest say once, few, many or name a class of expanded clone.

D gene: NA
clone size: few
J gene: TRBJ1-1
CDR3 length: 11
V gene: TRBV29-1
CDR3 DNA: TGCAGCGCCAGCAGGGATACTGAAGCTTTCTTT
CDR3 protein: CSASRDTEAFF

D gene: TRBD2
clone size: NA
J gene: TRBJ2-7
CDR3 length: 15
V gene: TRBV4-1
CDR3 DNA: TGCGCCAGCAGCCAAGGGACTAGCGGAAAATACGAGCAGTACTTC
CDR3 protein: CASSQGTSGKYEQYF

D gene: NA
clone size: NA
J gene: TRBJ2-7
CDR3 length: 15
V gene: TRBV19
CDR3 DNA: TGTGCCAGTAGTGGTTCGGGCCTGAGCTCCTACGAGCAGTACTTC
CDR3 protein: CASSGSGLSSYEQYF

D gene: NA
clone size: NA
J gene: TRBJ2-1
CDR3 length: 13
V gene: TRBV27
CDR3 DNA: TGTGCCAGCAGTTCCCCATCTTACAATGAGCAGTTCTTC
CDR3 protein: CASSSPSYNEQFF

D gene: NA
clone size: NA
J gene: TRBJ2-2
CDR3 length: 16
V gene: TRBV2
CDR3 DNA: TGTGCCAGCAGGACGGGACTCCCCGACAACACCGGGGAGCTGTTTTTT
CDR3 protein: CASRTGLPDNTGELFF

D gene: TRBD1
clone size: NA
J gene: TRBJ1-3
CDR3 length: 17
V gene: TRBV4-3
CDR3 DNA: TGCGCCAGCAGCCGGCTACAGGGGCACAGCTCTGGAAACACCATATATTTT
CDR3 protein: CASSRLQGHSSGNTIYF

D gene: TRBD2
clone size: NA
J gene: TRBJ2-1
CDR3 length: 17
V gene: TRBV7-9
CDR3 DNA: TGTGCCAGCAGCTTGCTTATAGCGGGAGGCTCCTACAATGAGCAGTTCTTC
CDR3 protein: CASSLLIAGGSYNEQFF

D gene: NA
clone size: few
J gene: TRBJ1-1
CDR3 length: 14
V gene: TRBV10-2
CDR3 DNA: TGCGCCAGCACCCTCCCGGATGGAGTCACTGAAGCTTTCTTT
CDR3 protein: CASTLPDGVTEAFF

D gene: NA
clone size: NA
J gene: TRBJ1-4
CDR3 length: 14
V gene: TRBV6-1
CDR3 DNA: TGTGCCAGCAGTGAAGCGCCAGGGATCGAAAAACTGTTTTTT
CDR3 protein: CASSEAPGIEKLFF

D gene: NA
clone size: NA
J gene: TRBJ2-7
CDR3 length: 12
V gene: TRBV11-2
CDR3 DNA: TGTGCCAGCAGTTTTGGGCCCTACGAGCAGTACTTC
CDR3 protein: CASSFGPYEQYF

D gene: TRBD1
clone size: NA
J gene: TRBJ2-7
CDR3 length: 14
V gene: TRBV27
CDR3 DNA: TGTGCCAGCAGTTCCGGGACAGGGGGGATCGGGCAGTACTTC
CDR3 protein: CASSSGTGGIGQYF

D gene: NA
clone size: once
J gene: TRBJ2-3
CDR3 length: 18
V gene: TRBV10-3
CDR3 DNA: TGTGCCATCAGTGAAAGGGACGGGACGGGGACCAGCACAGATACGCAGTATTTT
CDR3 protein: CAISERDGTGTSTDTQYF

D gene: TRBD1
clone size: NA
J gene: TRBJ1-5
CDR3 length: 17
V gene: TRBV28
CDR3 DNA: TGTGCCAGCAGTTTATTAGTGGGACAGGGTAGCAATCAGCCCCAGCATTTT
CDR3 protein: CASSLLVGQGSNQPQHF

D gene: NA
clone size: NA
J gene: TRBJ1-5
CDR3 length: 17
V gene: TRBV2
CDR3 DNA: TGTGCCAGCAGTGGAGGTCAGGGGATTATAGCATGGCAGCCCCAGCATTTT
CDR3 protein: CASSGGQGIIAWQPQHF

D gene: NA
clone size: NA
J gene: TRBJ2-2
CDR3 length: 14
V gene: TRBV5-1
CDR3 DNA: TGCGCCAGCAGCCCTTCAGGGACCGGCGGGGAGCTGTTTTTT
CDR3 protein: CASSPSGTGGELFF

D gene: NA
clone size: NA
J gene: TRBJ2-7
CDR3 length: 16
V gene: TRBV6-1
CDR3 DNA: TGTGCCAGCAGTGATGACTTCCCAACACCCTCCTACGAGCAGTACTTC
CDR3 protein: CASSDDFPTPSYEQYF

D gene: NA
clone size: NA
J gene: TRBJ1-1
CDR3 length: 13
V gene: TRBV28
CDR3 DNA: TGTGCCAGCAGTTTTGAAGGGGGGGGTGAAGCTTTCTTT
CDR3 protein: CASSFEGGGEAFF

D gene: NA
clone size: NA
J gene: TRBJ2-6
CDR3 length: 16
V gene: TRBV29-1
CDR3 DNA: TGCAGCGTTGAAGACCCTACCGGGATTGGGGCCAACGTCCTGACTTTC
CDR3 protein: CSVEDPTGIGANVLTF

D gene: NA
clone size: NA
J gene: TRBJ2-6
CDR3 length: 15
V gene: TRBV27
CDR3 DNA: TGTGCCAGCAGTAACCCTGTCTCTGGGGCCAACGTCCTGACTTTC
CDR3 protein: CASSNPVSGANVLTF

D gene: TRBD2
clone size: NA
J gene: TRBJ2-5
CDR3 length: 15
V gene: TRBV6-6
CDR3 DNA: TGTGCCAGCAGTTACGGGGGGACTAGCGTAGAGACCCAGTACTTC
CDR3 protein: CASSYGGTSVETQYF

D gene: TRBD1
clone size: NA
J gene: TRBJ2-7
CDR3 length: 13
V gene: TRBV28
CDR3 DNA: TGTGCCAGCAGCTCTGACAGGGTAATTGAGCAGTACTTC
CDR3 protein: CASSSDRVIEQYF

D gene: TRBD1
clone size: once
J gene: TRBJ2-7
CDR3 length: 14
V gene: TRBV28
CDR3 DNA: TGTGCCAGCACAGGGGGCAGTCTGTCCTACGAGCAGTACTTC
CDR3 protein: CASTGGSLSYEQYF

D gene: TRBD2
clone size: NA
J gene: TRBJ2-7
CDR3 length: 13
V gene: TRBV27
CDR3 DNA: TGTGCCAGCAGTCTCGGGGGGGTCTACGAGCAGTACTTC
CDR3 protein: CASSLGGVYEQYF

D gene: NA
clone size: NA
J gene: TRBJ1-5
CDR3 length: 18
V gene: TRBV7-8
CDR3 DNA: TGTGCCAGCAGCGTACAGGCTACTACAGATTATAGCAATCAGCCCCAGCATTTT
CDR3 protein: CASSVQATTDYSNQPQHF

D gene: NA
clone size: NA
J gene: TRBJ1-1
CDR3 length: 16
V gene: TRBV4-1
CDR3 DNA: TGCGCCAGCAGCCTAGGGGCACAGGCGGGGAACACTGAAGCTTTCTTT
CDR3 protein: CASSLGAQAGNTEAFF

D gene: NA
clone size: NA
J gene: TRBJ2-5
CDR3 length: 14
V gene: TRBV10-2
CDR3 DNA: TGCGCCAGCAGGGAGGGGGGCATTCAAGAGACCCAGTACTTC
CDR3 protein: CASREGGIQETQYF

D gene: TRBD2
clone size: NA
J gene: TRBJ2-2
CDR3 length: 18
V gene: TRBV9
CDR3 DNA: TGTGCCAGCAGCGGGCCGGGACTAGCGGGAGTTCAGACCGGGGAGCTGTTTTTT
CDR3 protein: CASSGPGLAGVQTGELFF

D gene: NA
clone size: NA
J gene: TRBJ2-7
CDR3 length: 15
V gene: TRBV4-2
CDR3 DNA: TGTGCCAGCAGCCAAGAATCTGAGGATTCCTACGAGCAGTACTTC
CDR3 protein: CASSQESEDSYEQYF

D gene: TRBD2
clone size: NA
J gene: TRBJ2-1
CDR3 length: 11
V gene: TRBV19
CDR3 DNA: TGTGCCAGTATTTGGGCGGGAGTACCGTTCTTC
CDR3 protein: CASIWAGVPFF

D gene: NA
clone size: NA
J gene: TRBJ2-3
CDR3 length: 11
V gene: TRBV28
CDR3 DNA: TGTGCCAGCGGACCGGGCCCACTCCTGTATTTT
CDR3 protein: CASGPGPLLYF

D gene: TRBD1
clone size: once
J gene: TRBJ2-2
CDR3 length: 16
V gene: TRBV9
CDR3 DNA: TGTGCCAGCAGCGTGGGGACAGGGGCGATAGGCGGGGAGCTGTTTTTT
CDR3 protein: CASSVGTGAIGGELFF

D gene: TRBD1
clone size: once
J gene: TRBJ1-1
CDR3 length: 14
V gene: TRBV28
CDR3 DNA: TGTGCCAGCTTTTATACAGGGGGCGGCACTGAAGCTTTCTTT
CDR3 protein: CASFYTGGGTEAFF

D gene: TRBD2
clone size: NA
J gene: TRBJ2-7
CDR3 length: 14
V gene: TRBV4-1
CDR3 DNA: TGCGCCAGCAGCCAAGTAGGCGGGAGCTACGAGCAGTACTTC
CDR3 protein: CASSQVGGSYEQYF